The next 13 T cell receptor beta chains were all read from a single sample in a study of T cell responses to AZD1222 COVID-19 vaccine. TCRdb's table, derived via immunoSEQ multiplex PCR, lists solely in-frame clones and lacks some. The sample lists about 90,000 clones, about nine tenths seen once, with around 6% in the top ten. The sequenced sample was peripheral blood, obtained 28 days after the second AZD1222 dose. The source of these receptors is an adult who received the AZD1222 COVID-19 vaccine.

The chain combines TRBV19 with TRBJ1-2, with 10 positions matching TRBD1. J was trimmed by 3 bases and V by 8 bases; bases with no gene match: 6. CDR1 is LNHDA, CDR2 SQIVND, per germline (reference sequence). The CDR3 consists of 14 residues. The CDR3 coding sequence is TGTGCCAGTGCTCCTGGGACAGGGGACTATGGCTACACCTTC. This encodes CASAPGTGDYGYTF.

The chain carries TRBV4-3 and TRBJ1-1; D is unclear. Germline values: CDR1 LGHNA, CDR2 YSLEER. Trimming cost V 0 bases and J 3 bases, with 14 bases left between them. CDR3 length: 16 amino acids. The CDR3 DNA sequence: TGCGCCAGCAGCCAAGATTTAGGGTTTCAGTACACTGAAGCTTTCTTT. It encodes CASSQDLGFQYTEAFF.

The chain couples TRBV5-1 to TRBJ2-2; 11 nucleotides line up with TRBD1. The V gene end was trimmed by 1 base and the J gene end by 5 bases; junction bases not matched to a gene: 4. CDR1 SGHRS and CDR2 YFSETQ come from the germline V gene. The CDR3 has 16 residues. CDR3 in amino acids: CASSLRGQGVTGELFF. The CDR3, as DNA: TGCGCCAGCAGCTTGAGGGGACAGGGGGTAACCGGGGAGCTGTTTTTT.

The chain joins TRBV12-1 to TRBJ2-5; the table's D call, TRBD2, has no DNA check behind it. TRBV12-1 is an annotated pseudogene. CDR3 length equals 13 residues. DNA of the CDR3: TGTGCCAGCAGCTTTGAGCCACGGGAGACCCAGTACTTC. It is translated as CASSFEPRETQYF.

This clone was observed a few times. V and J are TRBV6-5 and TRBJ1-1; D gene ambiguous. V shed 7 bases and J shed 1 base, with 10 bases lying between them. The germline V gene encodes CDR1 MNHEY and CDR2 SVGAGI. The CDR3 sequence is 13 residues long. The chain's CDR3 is CASTKDWNTEAFF. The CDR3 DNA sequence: TGTGCCAGCACCAAGGATTGGAACACTGAAGCTTTCTTT.

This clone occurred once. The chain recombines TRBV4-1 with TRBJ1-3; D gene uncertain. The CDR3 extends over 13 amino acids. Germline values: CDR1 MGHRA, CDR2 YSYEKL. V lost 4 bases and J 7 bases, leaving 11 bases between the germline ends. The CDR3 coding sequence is TGCGCCAGCAGCCGGGGAGAAGGGAACACCATATATTTT. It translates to CASSRGEGNTIYF.

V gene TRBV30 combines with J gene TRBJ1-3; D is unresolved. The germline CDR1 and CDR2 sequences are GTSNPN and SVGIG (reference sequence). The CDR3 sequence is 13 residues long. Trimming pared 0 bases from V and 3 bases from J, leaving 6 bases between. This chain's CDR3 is CAWSVTSGNTIYF. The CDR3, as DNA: TGTGCCTGGAGTGTAACCAGTGGAAACACCATATATTTT.

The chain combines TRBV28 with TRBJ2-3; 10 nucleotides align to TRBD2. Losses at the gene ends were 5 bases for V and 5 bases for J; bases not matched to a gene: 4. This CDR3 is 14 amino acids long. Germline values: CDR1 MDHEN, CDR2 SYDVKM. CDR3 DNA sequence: TGTGCCAGCAGTGTGCTAGCGGGGGAAGATACGCAGTATTTT. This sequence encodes CASSVLAGEDTQYF.

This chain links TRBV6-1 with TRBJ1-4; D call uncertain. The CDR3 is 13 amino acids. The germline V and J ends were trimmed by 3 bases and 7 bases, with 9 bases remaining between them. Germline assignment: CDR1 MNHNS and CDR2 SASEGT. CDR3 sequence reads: CASSDGWVEKLFF. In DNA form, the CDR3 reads TGTGCCAGCAGTGACGGATGGGTTGAAAAACTGTTTTTT.

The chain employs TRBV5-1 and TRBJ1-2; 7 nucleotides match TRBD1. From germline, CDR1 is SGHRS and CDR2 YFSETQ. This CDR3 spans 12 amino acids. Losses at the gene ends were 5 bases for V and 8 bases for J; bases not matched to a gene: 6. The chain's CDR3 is CASRSTGRGYTF. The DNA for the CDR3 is TGCGCCAGCAGATCGACAGGGCGCGGCTACACCTTC.

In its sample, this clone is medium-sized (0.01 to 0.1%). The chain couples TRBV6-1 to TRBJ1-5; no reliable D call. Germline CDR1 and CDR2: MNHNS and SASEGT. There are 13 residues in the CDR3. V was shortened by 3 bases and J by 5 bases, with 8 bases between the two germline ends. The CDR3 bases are TGTGCCAGCAGTGACAGAGAACATCAGCCCCAGCATTTT. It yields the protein CASSDREHQPQHF.

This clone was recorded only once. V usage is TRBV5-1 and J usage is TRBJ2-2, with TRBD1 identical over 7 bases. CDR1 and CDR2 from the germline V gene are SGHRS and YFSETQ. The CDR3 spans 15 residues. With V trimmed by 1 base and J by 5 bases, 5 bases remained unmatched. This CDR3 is CASSLRGLGTGELFF. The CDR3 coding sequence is TGCGCCAGCAGCTTGAGGGGGCTTGGGACCGGGGAGCTGTTTTTT.

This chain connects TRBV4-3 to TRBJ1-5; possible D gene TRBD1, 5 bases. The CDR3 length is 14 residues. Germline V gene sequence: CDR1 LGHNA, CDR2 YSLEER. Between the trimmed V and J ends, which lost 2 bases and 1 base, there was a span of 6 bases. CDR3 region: CASSQRGSNQPQHF. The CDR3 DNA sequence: TGCGCCAGCAGCCAACGGGGGAGCAATCAGCCCCAGCATTTT.